The present T cell receptor (beta chain) was sequenced within a study of blood T cell repertoires in COVID-19. Turning to the study itself: There were acute and convalescent COVID-19 samples, and they came from the United States, Italy and Spain.

Researchers sorted participants into cohorts using their self-reported clinical history. Donors in Cohort 3 who had recovered were those with two negative PCRs, healthcare professional clearance, or resolution of their symptoms. Authors' processing steps: Researchers report that nucleated cell counts were estimated from reference gene primer amplification. TCRdb's table, derived via immunoSEQ multiplex PCR, lists solely in-frame clones and lacks some. The V and J calls and the clone size are those of that table, but D and trimming were determined from the DNA. The profile covers fewer than 400,000 clones, with over 75% appearing a single time and 3.5% to 5% taken by the ten largest. The CDR3 has 14 residues. V was pared by 3 bases and J by 3 bases, with 12 bases between. CDR1 is SGHAT and CDR2 is FQDESV in the germline V gene (reference sequence).

This sequence joins TRBV11-1 and TRBJ2-7; the D gene is possibly TRBD2 (5 bases). Input material: PBMCs or T cells enriched from blood (not recorded which). The clonotype originates from a man in his thirties or forties who had recovered from COVID-19. CDR3 in amino acids: CASSFLGVDYEQYF. The CDR3 nucleotides read TGTGCCAGCAGCTTCCTCGGGGTAGACTACGAGCAGTACTTC.